This T cell receptor beta chain was captured by sequencing in a study of cytomegalovirus exposure and HLA in healthy donors. Notes on the study in general: It was approximately 170 TCR beta chains that were listed as cytomegalovirus-associated.

The CDR3 spans 15 residues. V lost 0 bases to trimming and J lost 6 bases, with 14 bases between them. CDR1 is LGHNA and CDR2 is YSLEER in the germline V gene. Here immunoSEQ multiplex PCR was the method, and the copy in TCRdb shows in-frame clones only, minus some. The table shows 260,000 or so clones, with 85% to 90% occurring only once. With regard to this clone: Its specificity is not known.

This rearrangement joins TRBV4-3 to TRBJ1-1, with D perhaps TRBD1 (6 bases). The receptor comes from a man younger than 30 in good health and CMV-seronegative. The sample was PBMCs. CDR3 in DNA: TGCGCCAGCAGCCAAGATGGACAGAGAAGTGCTGAAGCTTTCTTT. Translated, it gives CASSQDGQRSAEAFF.